The 30 T cell receptor beta chains in this list originate from one sample, sequenced in a study of blood T cell repertoires in COVID-19. Data came from immunoSEQ multiplex PCR; TCRdb stores just in-frame clones and leaves some out. Altogether about 250,000 clones are present, over 65% being singletons, with the ten largest covering more than 2.5%. The sequenced material came from peripheral blood. These receptors were obtained from an elderly woman with acute or convalescent COVID-19.

This clone appeared many times. V usage is TRBV3-1 (or the pseudogene TRBV3-2) and J usage is TRBJ1-2; 8 bases are a match to TRBD1. Unmatched junction bases numbered 9, after V lost 1 base and J lost 5 bases. The CDR3 consists of 16 residues. In germline, CDR1 is LGHDT, CDR2 YNNKEL (reference sequence). The CDR3 DNA follows: TGTGCCAGCAGCCAAGCGGACAGGGTTGGGGGTTATGGCTACACCTTC. Its translation: CASSQADRVGGYGYTF.

The V gene is TRBV5-6, the J gene TRBJ2-5, with 8 bases matching TRBD2. J lost 5 bases, V lost 2 bases, and 11 bases had no gene match. This CDR3 comprises 16 residues. Looked up from germline, CDR1 is SGHDT and CDR2 is YYEEEE. The CDR3 coding sequence is TGTGCCAGCAGCTTAGAAACCGGGACTAGAAGGGAGACCCAGTACTTC. It translates to CASSLETGTRRETQYF.

The V gene is TRBV9, the J gene TRBJ2-6, with 8 bases matching TRBD2. V lost 4 bases to trimming and J lost 1 base; unmatched junction nucleotides: 16. CDR3 length: 20 residues. From germline, CDR1 is SGDLS and CDR2 YYNGEE. The CDR3 sequence: CASSTNPYRTGGSGANVLTF. CDR3 sequence (DNA): TGTGCCAGCAGCACCAATCCCTACAGGACGGGGGGGTCTGGGGCCAACGTCCTGACTTTC. Looking up the rest from reference TRBV9 and TRBJ2-6 gives the full variable domain: DSGVTQTPKHLITATGQRVTLRCSPRSGDLSVYWYQQSLDQGLQFLIQYYNGEERAKGNILERFSAQQFPDLHSELNLSSLELGDSALYFCASSTNPYRTGGSGANVLTFGAGSRLTVL.

This chain joins TRBV19 and TRBJ2-1, with 9 nucleotides matching TRBD2. With 4 bases clipped from V and 7 bases from J, the junction kept 11 bases outside the gene matches. Germline CDR1 reads LNHDA; CDR2 reads SQIVND (reference sequence). The CDR3 runs to 16 residues. The DNA of the CDR3 is TGTGCCAGTAGTAAAGCAGGTGCGGGGGGGCTGAATGAGCAGTTCTTC. Protein: CASSKAGAGGLNEQFF.

The rearrangement joins TRBV9 to TRBJ2-2; D is possibly TRBD1 (7 bases). The CDR3 is 15 residues long. In germline, CDR1 is SGDLS, CDR2 YYNGEE. Trimming shortened V by 5 bases and J by 4 bases, and 15 bases separated the two germline ends. CDR3 DNA: TGTGCCAGCAGTCGACAGGGAGCGGGCACCGGGGAGCTGTTTTTT. Its translation: CASSRQGAGTGELFF.

The J gene is TRBJ2-3, the V gene TRBV7-5; the D segment call TRBD1 is taken from the table without a DNA check. TRBV7-5 is a pseudogene segment. The CDR3 is 15 amino acids. CDR3 protein: CARSPTGESLDTQYF. The CDR3 DNA reads as TGTGCCAGAAGCCCGACAGGGGAGTCCTTGGATACGCAGTATTTT.

The chain employs TRBV7-9 and TRBJ1-1; tentative D call: TRBD1 (6 bases). This CDR3 has 14 amino acids. V lost 1 base and J 7 bases, leaving 13 bases between the germline ends. Per germline, CDR1 SEHNR and CDR2 FQNEAQ (reference sequence). This CDR3 reads CASSLEAGVREAFF. The CDR3 DNA reads as TGTGCCAGCAGCTTAGAAGCAGGGGTGCGTGAAGCTTTCTTT.

The CDR3 DNA is TGTGCCAGTAGTACCAGGACAGGGGGGTATACTGAAGCTTTCTTT. This gives the protein CASSTRTGGYTEAFF. V is TRBV19 and J is TRBJ1-1; the match to TRBD1 covers 10 bases. The CDR3 has 15 amino acids. V lost 4 bases, J lost 5 bases, and 7 bases stayed unmatched. The germline CDR1 and CDR2 sequences are LNHDA and SQIVND (reference sequence).

The chain joins TRBV18 to TRBJ2-3, with TRBD1 as a possible D gene (6 bases). This CDR3 contains 17 residues. V was shortened by 6 bases and J by 2 bases, with 21 bases between the two germline ends. Germline V gene data show CDR1 as KGHSH and CDR2 as LQKENI. In DNA form, the CDR3 reads TGTGCCAGCTCGACTACGAAGTGGGGGACACCCACAGATACGCAGTATTTT. Its translation is CASSTTKWGTPTDTQYF.

The CDR3 reads CASSFHFQVTYEQYF. CDR3 DNA: TGTGCCAGCAGCTTCCACTTTCAAGTAACCTACGAGCAGTACTTC. V and J are TRBV7-9 and TRBJ2-7; D not certain. V was pared by 3 bases and J by 2 bases, with 14 bases between. This CDR3 is 15 amino acids long. The germline V gene encodes CDR1 SEHNR and CDR2 FQNEAQ (reference sequence).

This sequence joins TRBV18 and TRBJ2-6; 8 bases align to TRBD1. The CDR3 contains 19 residues. Looked up from germline, CDR1 is KGHSH and CDR2 is LQKENI. V trimming: 2 bases; J trimming: 0 bases; junction bases outside the gene matches: 9. The CDR3: CASSPTRDRSDSGANVLTF. DNA for the CDR3: TGTGCCAGCTCACCAACCCGGGACAGGTCCGACTCTGGGGCCAACGTCCTGACTTTC.

The chain is built from TRBV3-1 (or the pseudogene TRBV3-2) and TRBJ2-1, with 8 positions matching TRBD2. In germline, CDR1 is LGHDT, CDR2 YNNKEL (reference sequence). The CDR3 extends over 14 amino acids. V was clipped by 7 bases and J by 5 bases; unmatched bases: 7. The CDR3 sequence is CASTPSGSHNEQFF. The CDR3 DNA reads as TGTGCCAGCACCCCGAGCGGGAGTCACAATGAGCAGTTCTTC.

The chain joins TRBV6-6 to TRBJ1-2, with D possibly TRBD1 on 5 matching bases. The CDR3 consists of 14 residues. Germline V CDR1 and CDR2: MNHNY, SVGAGI (reference sequence). Trimming cost V 2 bases and J 4 bases, with 11 bases left between them. The CDR3 DNA reads as TGTGCCAGCAGTTACGCCCCCAGGGCCTATGGCTACACCTTC. It is translated as CASSYAPRAYGYTF.

This chain joins TRBV3-1 (or the pseudogene TRBV3-2) and TRBJ1-2, with D uncertain. V was clipped by 4 bases and J by 5 bases, with 14 bases between them. Germline assignment: CDR1 LGHDT and CDR2 YNNKEL (reference sequence). CDR3 size: 14 residues. The CDR3 sequence: CASSLRGGRYGYTF. The CDR3, as DNA: TGTGCCAGCAGCCTTCGAGGAGGGCGATATGGCTACACCTTC.

This clone was detected once. The chain uses TRBV5-1 and TRBJ1-2, with D possibly TRBD1 on 5 matching bases. Germline V gene data show CDR1 as SGHRS and CDR2 as YFSETQ. V was cut by 0 bases and J by 5 bases, with 11 bases left in between. The CDR3 spans 14 residues. CDR3: CASSLGQPPYGYTF. CDR3 bases: TGCGCCAGCAGCTTGGGACAGCCCCCTTATGGCTACACCTTC.

This clone has a single count. This sequence joins TRBV24-1 and TRBJ2-1; 9 bases are a match to TRBD2. Trimming at V came to 4 bases and at J to 0 bases, leaving 6 bases not matched to a gene. This CDR3 has 17 residues. Looked up from germline, CDR1 is KGHDR and CDR2 is SFDVKD. The CDR3 bases are TGTGCCACCAGTGACTCCGTTAGCGGGAGCTCCTACAATGAGCAGTTCTTC. Encoded protein: CATSDSVSGSSYNEQFF.

The genes are TRBV12-3 or TRBV12-4 and TRBJ1-1; possibly TRBD1 for D (5 bases). Trimming removed 6 bases at V and 1 base at J, with 9 bases between. The CDR3 covers 13 residues. The DNA of the CDR3 is TGTGCCAGCAGAAACGACAGGAACACTGAAGCTTTCTTT. Its protein is CASRNDRNTEAFF.

This rearrangement joins TRBV4-1 to TRBJ1-4; D is uncertain. The V gene's germline CDR1 is MGHRA and CDR2 YSYEKL. The CDR3 has 16 amino acids. V lost 7 bases and J lost 8, with 23 bases in between. This chain's CDR3 is CASTEQPGGLREKLFF. CDR3 in DNA: TGCGCCAGCACGGAACAGCCGGGAGGTCTACGGGAAAAACTGTTTTTT.

The CDR3 region is CASSIAGSTDTQYF. In DNA form, the CDR3 reads TGTGCCAGTAGTATAGCGGGGAGCACAGATACGCAGTATTTT. The gene calls are TRBV19 and TRBJ2-3; perhaps TRBD2 as D (5 bases). CDR1 and CDR2 from the germline V gene are LNHDA and SQIVND (reference sequence). The CDR3 covers 14 residues. Trimming took 1 base from V and 0 from J, leaving 5 bases between them.

The chain has TRBV5-1 and TRBJ2-5; D may be TRBD2 (5 bases). Germline V gene sequence: CDR1 SGHRS, CDR2 YFSETQ. V lost 0 bases to trimming and J lost 5 bases, with 17 bases between them. This CDR3 comprises 16 residues. CDR3 sequence reads: CASSLARQGSGETQYF. The CDR3 nucleotides read TGCGCCAGCAGCTTGGCCAGGCAAGGGTCGGGGGAGACCCAGTACTTC.

The chain combines TRBV6-2 or TRBV6-3 with TRBJ2-7; 9 bases map to TRBD1. Germline values: CDR1 MNHEY, CDR2 SVGEGT. The CDR3 extends over 12 amino acids. V gave up 4 bases and J gave up 7 bases; unmatched junction bases: 2. The CDR3 protein is CASSFDRGEQYF. The CDR3 nucleotides are TGTGCCAGCAGTTTTGACAGGGGGGAGCAGTACTTC.

This clone has more than one count but fewer than ten. The chain's CDR3 is CASSSSGGRRAFF. The CDR3 coding sequence is TGTGCCAGCAGCTCCTCAGGGGGTAGGCGAGCTTTCTTT. The V and J genes are TRBV5-6 and TRBJ1-1; 7 nucleotides agree with TRBD1. J gave up 10 bases and V 3 bases, and 9 bases lay outside the gene matches. CDR3 length: 13 amino acids. The germline gives CDR1 SGHDT, CDR2 YYEEEE.

The gene calls are TRBV6-5 and TRBJ1-5, with D perhaps TRBD1 (6 bases). Trimming left V 0 bases short and J 3 bases short, with 12 bases between. CDR1 MNHEY and CDR2 SVGAGI come from the germline V gene. The CDR3 loop spans 16 amino acids. Here the CDR3 DNA reads TGTGCCAGCAGTTACTCTGGAACAGGGCCCAATCAGCCCCAGCATTTT. Protein product: CASSYSGTGPNQPQHF.

This chain connects TRBV6-2 or TRBV6-3 to TRBJ2-3, with 10 bases aligning to TRBD1. CDR1 and CDR2 from the germline V gene are MNHEY and SVGEGT. The CDR3 is 17 amino acids. Unmatched junction bases numbered 5, after V lost 0 bases and J lost 2 bases. CDR3 protein: CASSYSGTGAVTDTQYF. The DNA for the CDR3 is TGTGCCAGCAGTTACTCGGGGACAGGGGCGGTCACAGATACGCAGTATTTT.

The chain's CDR3 is CASGFGLGANRGRIGELFF. CDR3 DNA sequence: TGTGCTAGTGGTTTCGGGTTGGGGGCCAACAGGGGACGTATCGGGGAGCTGTTTTTT. This sequence joins TRBV12-5 and TRBJ2-2; 7 bases are shared with TRBD1. V lost 3 bases, J lost 7 bases, and 20 bases stayed unmatched. The CDR3 runs 19 residues. Germline V gene sequence: CDR1 LGHNT, CDR2 FRNRAP.

The chain is built from TRBV15 and TRBJ1-4, with D unresolved. The V end was cut by 8 bases, the J end by 7 bases, with 14 bases between. There are 13 residues in the CDR3. The germline gives CDR1 LNHNV, CDR2 YYDKDF (reference sequence). The CDR3 region has the DNA TGTGCCACCCGGCGAGGGCCAAGTGAAAAACTGTTTTTT. Protein sequence: CATRRGPSEKLFF.

The rearrangement uses TRBV5-8 and TRBJ2-4; TRBD1 is a possible D gene (6 bases). This CDR3 spans 15 amino acids. In germline, CDR1 is SGHTS, CDR2 YDEGEE. V was clipped by 0 bases and J by 1 base, with 8 bases between them. The CDR3 protein is CASSLGQGAKNIQYF. The CDR3 nucleotides are TGTGCCAGCAGCTTGGGGCAGGGGGCCAAAAACATTCAGTACTTC.

This chain uses TRBV28 with TRBJ1-5; TRBD1 is a possible D gene (6 bases). This CDR3 has 15 amino acids. Trimming stripped 7 bases from V and 0 bases from J, with 13 bases between. Germline V gene data show CDR1 as MDHEN and CDR2 as SYDVKM. DNA of the CDR3: TGTGCCAGCACACGGGACACTTATAGCAATCAGCCCCAGCATTTT. Amino acids: CASTRDTYSNQPQHF.

The chain couples TRBV27 to TRBJ2-5; possibly TRBD1 for D (6 bases). Germline V gene data show CDR1 as MNHEY and CDR2 as SMNVEV (reference sequence). Trimming took 3 bases from V and 1 from J, leaving 12 bases between them. The CDR3 is made up of 15 amino acids. The CDR3 protein is CASSFMGAGQETQYF. CDR3 nucleotide sequence: TGTGCCAGCAGTTTTATGGGGGCAGGCCAAGAGACCCAGTACTTC.

The V call is TRBV7-8, the J call TRBJ2-4; tentatively, D is TRBD2 (7 bases). This CDR3 is 17 amino acids long. Trimming pared 5 bases from V and 0 bases from J, leaving 17 bases between. In germline, CDR1 is SGHVS, CDR2 FQNEAQ. The CDR3, as DNA: TGTGCCAGCAGCCCCGGGGTAGGGGGGGCAGCCAAAAACATTCAGTACTTC. Its protein product is CASSPGVGGAAKNIQYF.